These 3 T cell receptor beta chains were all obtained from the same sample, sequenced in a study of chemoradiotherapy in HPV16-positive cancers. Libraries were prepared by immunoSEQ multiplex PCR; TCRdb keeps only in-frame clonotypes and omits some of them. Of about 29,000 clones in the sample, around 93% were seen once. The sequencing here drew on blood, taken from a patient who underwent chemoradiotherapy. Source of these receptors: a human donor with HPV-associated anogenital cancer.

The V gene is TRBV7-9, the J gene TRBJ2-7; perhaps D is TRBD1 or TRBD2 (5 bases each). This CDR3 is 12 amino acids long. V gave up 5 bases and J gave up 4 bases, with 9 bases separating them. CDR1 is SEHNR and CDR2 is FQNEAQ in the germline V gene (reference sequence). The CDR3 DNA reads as TGTGCCAGCAGCCAGGGACCGTACGAGCAGTACTTC. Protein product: CASSQGPYEQYF.

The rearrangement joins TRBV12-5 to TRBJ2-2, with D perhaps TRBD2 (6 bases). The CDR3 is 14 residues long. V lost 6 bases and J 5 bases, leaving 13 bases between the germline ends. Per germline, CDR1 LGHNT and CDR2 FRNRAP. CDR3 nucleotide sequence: TGTGCTAGTGGGGAGACTAGTGGGACCGGGGAGCTGTTTTTT. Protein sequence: CASGETSGTGELFF.

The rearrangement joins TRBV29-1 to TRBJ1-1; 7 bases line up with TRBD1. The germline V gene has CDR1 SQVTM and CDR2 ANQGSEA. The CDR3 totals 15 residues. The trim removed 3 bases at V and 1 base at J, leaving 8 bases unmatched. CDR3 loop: CSVEATGATNTEAFF. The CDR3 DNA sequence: TGCAGCGTTGAGGCCACAGGGGCAACGAACACTGAAGCTTTCTTT. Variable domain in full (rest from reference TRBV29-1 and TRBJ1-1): SAVISQKPSRDICQRGTSLTIQCQVDSQVTMMFWYRQQPGQSLTLIATANQGSEATYESGFVIDKFPISRPNLTFSTLTVSNMSPEDSSIYLCSVEATGATNTEAFFGQGTRLTVV.